The 18 T cell receptor beta chains given below trace back to one sample, sequenced in a study of STAT5B mutations in CD4+ large granular lymphocyte leukemia. The table came from immunoSEQ multiplex PCR; TCRdb's copy has only in-frame clones and leaves some out. This sample has around 24,000 clones; approximately 75% occur once, and the top ten carry about 0.6%. Input material: CD4+ T cells from blood buffy coats. The receptors were sampled from a human donor in good health.

This clone was seen more than once but under ten times. The J gene is TRBJ1-4, the V gene TRBV19; TRBD1 aligns across 7 bases. CDR3 length: 14 amino acids. Trimming removed 6 bases from V and 8 bases from J; junction bases left unmatched: 9. Germline values: CDR1 LNHDA, CDR2 SQIVND (reference sequence). This CDR3 reads CASSKQGQEEKLFF. CDR3 DNA: TGTGCCAGTAGCAAACAGGGGCAGGAAGAAAAACTGTTTTTT. Full variable domain (outside the CDR3, taken from reference TRBV19 and TRBJ1-4): DGGITQSPKYLFRKEGQNVTLSCEQNLNHDAMYWYRQDPGQGLRLIYYSQIVNDFQKGDIAEGYSVSREKKESFPLTVTSAQKNPTAFYLCASSKQGQEEKLFFGSGTQLSVL.

This clone was seen a handful of times. The chain couples TRBV6-5 to TRBJ1-1, with TRBD1 as a possible D gene (5 bases). There are 14 residues in the CDR3. The V end was cut by 0 bases, the J end by 5 bases, with 10 bases between. CDR1 MNHEY and CDR2 SVGAGI come from the germline V gene. The CDR3 DNA follows: TGTGCCAGCAGTTACTCGATTGGGGGGACTGAAGCTTTCTTT. This gives the protein CASSYSIGGTEAFF.

The chain links TRBV13 to TRBJ1-1; 8 nucleotides agree with TRBD1. The length of the CDR3 is 18 residues. The V segment lost 0 bases and the J segment 0 bases; nucleotides outside the gene matches: 9. Germline V gene data show CDR1 as PRHDT and CDR2 as FYEKMQ (reference sequence). The CDR3 bases are TGTGCCAGCAGCTTAGGAGGCCCGCTGGACAGGGTGAACACTGAAGCTTTCTTT. Protein product: CASSLGGPLDRVNTEAFF.

This chain connects TRBV18 to TRBJ2-7, with 7 bases aligning to TRBD1. Germline V lookup: CDR1 KGHSH, CDR2 LQKENI. The CDR3 runs 14 residues. V shed 4 bases, J shed 2 bases, and the junction held 5 bases outside the gene matches. The CDR3 here is CASSRFDRAYEQYF. The DNA of the CDR3 is TGTGCCAGCTCACGGTTCGACAGGGCCTACGAGCAGTACTTC.

This chain links TRBV6-5 with TRBJ1-1; D is undetermined. V lost 2 bases and J lost 3, with 10 bases in between. Germline values: CDR1 MNHEY, CDR2 SVGAGI. The CDR3 is 14 amino acids. For the CDR3, the DNA is TGTGCCAGCAGTTACGCCGTCACTCACACTGAAGCTTTCTTT. Its protein is CASSYAVTHTEAFF.

This clone was detected once. This chain uses TRBV5-1 with TRBJ2-2, with D possibly TRBD2 on 5 matching bases. The V gene lost 0 bases and the J gene lost 4 bases, with 10 bases spanning the gap. CDR1 and CDR2 from the germline V gene are SGHRS and YFSETQ. CDR3 length equals 15 residues. The CDR3 DNA follows: TGCGCCAGCAGCTTGGCCCAGGCGGGCACCGGGGAGCTGTTTTTT. This codes for CASSLAQAGTGELFF.

This clone has just one count. Mismatch with germline at one junction end may stem from a read error. The chain joins TRBV7-7 to TRBJ1-1; TRBD1 is a possible D gene (6 bases). Germline loops: CDR1 SSHAT, CDR2 FNYEAQ (reference sequence). The CDR3 spans 16 residues. The CDR3 DNA is TGTGCTAGCAGCTTAGCTTTCCGGGGGCTCCGACCTGAAGCTTTCTTT. Translating it yields CASSLAFRGLRPEAFF.

This clone appeared a few times. The chain links TRBV9 to TRBJ1-1; D is ambiguous. Between the trimmed V and J ends, which lost 2 bases and 5 bases, there was a span of 13 bases. The germline V gene has CDR1 SGDLS and CDR2 YYNGEE. The CDR3 has 14 amino acids. This chain's CDR3 is CASSVGWLGTEAFF. Here the CDR3 DNA reads TGTGCCAGCAGCGTGGGATGGCTTGGAACTGAAGCTTTCTTT.

The chain recombines TRBV14 with TRBJ2-7; TRBD1 matches at 7 bases. The CDR3 is made up of 15 amino acids. CDR1 is SGHDN, CDR2 FVKESK, per germline. V lost 1 base, J lost 3 bases, and 6 bases stayed unmatched. As DNA, the CDR3 is TGTGCCAGCAGCCAAGGACAGGGTCGGATCTACGAGCAGTACTTC. Translation: CASSQGQGRIYEQYF.

The V and J genes are TRBV29-1 and TRBJ1-2; a weak D match, TRBD1 (6 bases). The germline V gene encodes CDR1 SQVTM and CDR2 ANQGSEA. The CDR3 spans 14 residues. V dropped 4 bases and J dropped 0 bases, with 12 bases sitting between them. CDR3 residues: CSVGETGANYGYTF. As DNA, the CDR3 is TGCAGCGTTGGTGAGACAGGAGCTAACTATGGCTACACCTTC.

CDR3 nucleotide sequence: TGCAGTGCTACAGGGTCAGGTGGCTACACCTTC. Protein product: CSATGSGGYTF. The V call is TRBV20-1, the J call TRBJ1-2; the D gene is possibly TRBD1 (5 bases). With 4 bases removed from V and 7 bases from J, the gap between germline ends came to 10 bases. Germline CDR1 DFQATT, CDR2 SNEGSKA (reference sequence). The CDR3 has 11 amino acids.

This chain links TRBV10-3 with TRBJ1-2; TRBD1 matches 9 bases. The CDR3 has 14 residues. The V gene's germline CDR1 is ENHRY and CDR2 SYGVKD. V trimming: 6 bases; J trimming: 5 bases; junction bases outside the gene matches: 7. In DNA form, the CDR3 reads TGTGCCATCAGGGGGACAGGGCAGTCGTATGGCTACACCTTC. The encoded protein is CAIRGTGQSYGYTF.

This clone occurred a few times. The rearrangement uses TRBV28 and TRBJ1-2, with a tentative D call TRBD1 (5 bases). V was shortened by 5 bases and J by 2 bases, with 18 bases between the two germline ends. Germline V gives CDR1 MDHEN, CDR2 SYDVKM. The CDR3 length is 16 residues. For the CDR3, the DNA is TGTGCCAGCAGTGATCGTCCAGGGCCCAAAAACTATGGCTACACCTTC. It translates to CASSDRPGPKNYGYTF.

This chain joins TRBV10-3 and TRBJ1-2; D gene unclear. The CDR3 extends over 14 amino acids. Germline V gene data show CDR1 as ENHRY and CDR2 as SYGVKD. Between the trimmed V and J ends, which lost 3 bases and 4 bases, there was a span of 12 bases. DNA for the CDR3: TGTGCCATCAGTGATCCGGGGAAGGCCTATGGCTACACCTTC. Its protein is CAISDPGKAYGYTF.

The chain recombines TRBV10-3 with TRBJ1-6; TRBD1 matches at 9 bases. The germline gives CDR1 ENHRY, CDR2 SYGVKD. The ends lost 0 bases at V and 7 bases at J; junction bases unmatched: 7. The CDR3 has 17 residues. The CDR3 reads CAISESAGTGLNSPLHF. DNA of the CDR3: TGTGCCATCAGTGAGTCGGCTGGGACAGGGCTGAATTCACCCCTCCACTTT.

The rearrangement uses TRBV4-2 and TRBJ2-7; possible D gene TRBD2, 7 bases. The CDR3 is made up of 14 amino acids. Per the germline V gene, CDR1 is LGHNA and CDR2 is YNFKEQ. V lost 0 bases to trimming and J lost 6 bases, with 12 bases between them. CDR3 coding DNA: TGTGCCAGCAGCCAAGAATCGGGGGGCCGCGAGCAGTACTTC. Protein product: CASSQESGGREQYF.

The gene calls are TRBV5-8 and TRBJ2-7; the match to TRBD2 covers 7 bases. CDR3 size: 15 residues. In germline, CDR1 is SGHTS, CDR2 YDEGEE. With V trimmed by 1 base and J by 2 bases, 6 bases remained unmatched. The CDR3 DNA reads TGTGCCAGCAGCTTGTCTGCGGGGGTTGCCTACGAGCAGTACTTC. It specifies CASSLSAGVAYEQYF.

This clone has a handful of counts. The gene calls are TRBV10-3 and TRBJ1-1; possible D gene TRBD1, 5 bases. Germline loops: CDR1 ENHRY, CDR2 SYGVKD. The ends were cut back, 4 bases at V and 0 bases at J, with 12 bases in the middle. The CDR3 covers 15 residues. CDR3 in DNA: TGTGCCATCAGTGTCAGGGAGGCGATGAACACTGAAGCTTTCTTT. Its translation: CAISVREAMNTEAFF.